This T cell receptor (beta chain) comes out of a study of T cell repertoires in cytomegalovirus infection (dated by TCRdb to about 2019). Regarding the research as a whole: The HLA type of each donor mattered for the analysis, because public TCR beta signatures pointed to carriage of CMV infection along with the matching HLA type. The paper as a whole reports these results and caveats: The ex vivo response was dominated by HLA-C-restricted CMV-specific TCR beta clonotypes, and the single most frequent clonotype in two of eight donors was supplied by these HLA-C-restricted clonotypes. Cumulative frequency of public TCR beta family members discriminated carriers of CMV infection plus the relevant HLA type in this cohort and an independent approximately 360-donor cohort.

This clonotype was found many times. No cognate antigen has been identified for it. Base quality data are lacking; no much larger clone is found one base away. The CDR1 and CDR2 encoded by the germline V gene are MDHEN and SYDVKM. Trimming leaves V shorter by 6 bases and J shorter by 3 bases, with the junction holding 4 bases beyond the gene matches. The CDR3 runs 13 residues from the cysteine to the phenylalanine. Only CDR3 DNA is held: 39 bases, read in frame from base 1. Sequencing took place on an Illumina HiSeq 1500. TCRdb's own reprocessing of the public reads used fastp at Q25 and MiXCR and kept productive beta chains. Each entry merges the rows of one CDR3 protein and shows their most common DNA and genes. This sample holds about 300,000 distinct CDR3 sequences; about a tenth were observed only once. The biggest ten clones account for around 2.6% of the sample.

The material sequenced was PBMCs. The TCR comes from a human donor in good health (CMV status not recorded). Some clones in this sample may be carry-over from other donors' samples. The chain is encoded by TRBV28 joined to TRBJ1-2; TRBD1 aligns with 7 central bases. The nucleotide sequence is TGTGCCAGCAGGACCGGGACAGACTATGGCTACACCTTC. This gives the protein CASRTGTDYGYTF.